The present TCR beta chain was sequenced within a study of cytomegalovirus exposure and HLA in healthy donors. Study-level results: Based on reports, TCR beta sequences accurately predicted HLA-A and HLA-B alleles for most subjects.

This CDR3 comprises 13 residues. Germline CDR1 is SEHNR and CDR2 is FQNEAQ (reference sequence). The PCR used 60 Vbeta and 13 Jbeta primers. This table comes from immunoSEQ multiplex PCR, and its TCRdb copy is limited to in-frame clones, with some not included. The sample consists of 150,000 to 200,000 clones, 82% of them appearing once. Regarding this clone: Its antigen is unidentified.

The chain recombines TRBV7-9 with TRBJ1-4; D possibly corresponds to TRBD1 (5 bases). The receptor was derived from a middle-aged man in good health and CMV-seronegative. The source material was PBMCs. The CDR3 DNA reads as TGTGTCGCAGGGACTACAACTAATGAAAAACTGTTTTTT. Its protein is CVAGTTTNEKLFF.